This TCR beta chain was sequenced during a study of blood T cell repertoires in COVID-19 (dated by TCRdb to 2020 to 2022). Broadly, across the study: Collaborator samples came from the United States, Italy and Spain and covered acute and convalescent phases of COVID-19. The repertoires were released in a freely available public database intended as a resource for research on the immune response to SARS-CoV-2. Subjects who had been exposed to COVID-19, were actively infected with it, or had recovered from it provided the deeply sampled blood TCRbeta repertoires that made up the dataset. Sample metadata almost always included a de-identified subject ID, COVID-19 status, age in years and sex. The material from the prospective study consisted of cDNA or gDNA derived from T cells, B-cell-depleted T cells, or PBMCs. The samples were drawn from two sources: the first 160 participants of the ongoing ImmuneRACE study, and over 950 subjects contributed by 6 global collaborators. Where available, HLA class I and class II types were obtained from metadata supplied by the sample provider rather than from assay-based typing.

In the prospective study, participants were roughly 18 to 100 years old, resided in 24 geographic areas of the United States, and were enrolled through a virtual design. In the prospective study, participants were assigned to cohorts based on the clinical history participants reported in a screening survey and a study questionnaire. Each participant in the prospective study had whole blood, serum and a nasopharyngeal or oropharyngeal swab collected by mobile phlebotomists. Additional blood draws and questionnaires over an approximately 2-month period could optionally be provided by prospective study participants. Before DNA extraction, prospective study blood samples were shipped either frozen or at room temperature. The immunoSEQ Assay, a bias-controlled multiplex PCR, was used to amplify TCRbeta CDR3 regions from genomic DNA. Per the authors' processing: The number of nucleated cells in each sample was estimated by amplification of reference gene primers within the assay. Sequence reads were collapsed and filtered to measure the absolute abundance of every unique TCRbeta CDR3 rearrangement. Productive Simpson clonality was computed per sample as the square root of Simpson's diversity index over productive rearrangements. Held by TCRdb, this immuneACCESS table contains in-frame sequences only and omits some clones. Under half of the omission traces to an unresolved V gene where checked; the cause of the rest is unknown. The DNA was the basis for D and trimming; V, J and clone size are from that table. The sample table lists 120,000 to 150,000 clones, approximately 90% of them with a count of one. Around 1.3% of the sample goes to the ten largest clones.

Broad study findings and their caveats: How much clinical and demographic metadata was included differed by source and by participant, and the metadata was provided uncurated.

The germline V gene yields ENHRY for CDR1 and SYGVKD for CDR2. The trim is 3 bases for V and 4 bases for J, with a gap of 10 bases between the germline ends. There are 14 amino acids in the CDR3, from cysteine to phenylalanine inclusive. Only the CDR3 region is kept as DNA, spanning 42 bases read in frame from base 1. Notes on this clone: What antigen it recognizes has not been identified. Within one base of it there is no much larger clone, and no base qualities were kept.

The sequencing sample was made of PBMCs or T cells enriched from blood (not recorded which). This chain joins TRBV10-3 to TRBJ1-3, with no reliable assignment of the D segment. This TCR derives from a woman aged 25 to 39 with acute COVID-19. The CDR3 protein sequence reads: CAISDSRGGNTIYF. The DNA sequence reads TGTGCCATCAGTGACTCGCGAGGGGGAAACACCATATATTTT.